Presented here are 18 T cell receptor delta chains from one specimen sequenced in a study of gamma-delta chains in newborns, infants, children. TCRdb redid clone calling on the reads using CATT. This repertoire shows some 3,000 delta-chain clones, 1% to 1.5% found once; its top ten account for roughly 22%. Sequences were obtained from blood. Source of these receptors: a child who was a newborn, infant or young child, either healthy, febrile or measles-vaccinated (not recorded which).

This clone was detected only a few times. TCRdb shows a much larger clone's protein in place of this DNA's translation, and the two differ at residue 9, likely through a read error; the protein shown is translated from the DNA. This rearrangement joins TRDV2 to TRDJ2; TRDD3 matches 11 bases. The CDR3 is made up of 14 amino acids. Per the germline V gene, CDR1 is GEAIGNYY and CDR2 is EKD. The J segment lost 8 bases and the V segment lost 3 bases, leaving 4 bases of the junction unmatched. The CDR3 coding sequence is TGTGCCTGTGACCTACTGGGGGATATGGCACAACTCTTCTTT. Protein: CACDLLGDMAQLFF.

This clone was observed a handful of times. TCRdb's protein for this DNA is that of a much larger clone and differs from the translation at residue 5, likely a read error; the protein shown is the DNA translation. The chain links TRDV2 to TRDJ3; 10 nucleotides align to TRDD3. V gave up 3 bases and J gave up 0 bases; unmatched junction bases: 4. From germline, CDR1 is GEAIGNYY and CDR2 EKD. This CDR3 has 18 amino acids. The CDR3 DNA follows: TGTGCCTGTGACGCCGGGGGATACGCCTCCTGGGACACCCGACAGATGTTTTTC. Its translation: CACDAGGYASWDTRQMFF.

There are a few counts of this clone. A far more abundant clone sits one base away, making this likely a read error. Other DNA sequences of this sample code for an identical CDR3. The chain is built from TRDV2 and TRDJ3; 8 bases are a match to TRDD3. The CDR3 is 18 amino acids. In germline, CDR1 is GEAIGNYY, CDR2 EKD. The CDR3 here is CACDTWGIRYWDTRQMFF. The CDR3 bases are TGTGCCTGTGACACCTGGGGGATTCGCTACTGGGACACCCGACAGATGTTCTTC.

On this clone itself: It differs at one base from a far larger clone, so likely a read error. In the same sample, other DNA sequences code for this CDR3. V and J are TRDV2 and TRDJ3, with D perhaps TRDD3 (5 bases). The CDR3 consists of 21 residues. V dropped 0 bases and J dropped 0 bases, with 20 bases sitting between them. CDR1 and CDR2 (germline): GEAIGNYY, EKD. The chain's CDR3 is CACDTPSGGYGVSWDTRQMFF. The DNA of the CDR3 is TGTGCCTGTGACACCCCGTCCGGGGGGTACGGGGTCTCCTGGGACACCCGACAGATGTTTTTC.

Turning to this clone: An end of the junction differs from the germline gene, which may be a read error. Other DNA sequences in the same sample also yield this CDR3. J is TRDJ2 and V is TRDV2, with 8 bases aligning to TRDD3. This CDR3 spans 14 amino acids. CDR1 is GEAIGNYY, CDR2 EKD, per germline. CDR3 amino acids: CACDTWGITARLFF. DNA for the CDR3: TGTGCCTGTGACACATGGGGGATTACAGCACGACTCTTCTTT.

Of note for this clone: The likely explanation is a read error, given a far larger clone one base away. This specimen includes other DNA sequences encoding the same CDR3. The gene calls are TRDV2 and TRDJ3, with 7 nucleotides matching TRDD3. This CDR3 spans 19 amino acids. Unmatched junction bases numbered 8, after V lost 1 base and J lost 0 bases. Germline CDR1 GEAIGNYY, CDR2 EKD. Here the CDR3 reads CACDTAGYITSWDTRQMFF. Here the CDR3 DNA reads TGTGCCTGTGACACTGCGGGATACATTACCTCCTGGGACACCCGACAGATGTTTTTC.

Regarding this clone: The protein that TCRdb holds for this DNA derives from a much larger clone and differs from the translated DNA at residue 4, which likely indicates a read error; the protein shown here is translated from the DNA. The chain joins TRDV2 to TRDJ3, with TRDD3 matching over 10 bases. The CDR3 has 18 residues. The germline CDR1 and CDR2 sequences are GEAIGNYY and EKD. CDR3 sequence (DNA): TGTGCCTGTGGCACCTTCTGGGGGATATCCTGGGACACCCGACAGATGTTTTTC. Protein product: CACGTFWGISWDTRQMFF.

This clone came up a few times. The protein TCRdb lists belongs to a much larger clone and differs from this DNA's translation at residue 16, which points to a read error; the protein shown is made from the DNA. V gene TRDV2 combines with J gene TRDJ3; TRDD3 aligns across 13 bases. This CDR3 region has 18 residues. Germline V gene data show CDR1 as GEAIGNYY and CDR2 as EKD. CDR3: CACDYWGIRSWDTRQVFF. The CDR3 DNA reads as TGTGCCTGTGACTACTGGGGGATACGCTCCTGGGACACCCGACAGGTGTTTTTC.

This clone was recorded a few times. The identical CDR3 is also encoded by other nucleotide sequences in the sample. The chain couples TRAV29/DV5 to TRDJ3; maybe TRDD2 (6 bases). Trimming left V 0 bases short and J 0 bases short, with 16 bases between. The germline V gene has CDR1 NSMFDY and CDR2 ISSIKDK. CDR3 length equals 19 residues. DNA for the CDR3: TGTGCAGCAAGCGCGCTTCTCCTTCCGAGCTCCTGGGACACCCGACAGATGTTTTTC. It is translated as CAASALLLPSSWDTRQMFF. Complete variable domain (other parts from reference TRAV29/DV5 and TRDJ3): DQQVKQNSPSLSVQEGRISILNCDYTNSMFDYFLWYKKYPAEGPTFLISISSIKDKNEDGRFTVFLNKSAKHLSLHIVPSQPGDSAVYFCAASALLLPSSWDTRQMFFGTGIKLFVEP.

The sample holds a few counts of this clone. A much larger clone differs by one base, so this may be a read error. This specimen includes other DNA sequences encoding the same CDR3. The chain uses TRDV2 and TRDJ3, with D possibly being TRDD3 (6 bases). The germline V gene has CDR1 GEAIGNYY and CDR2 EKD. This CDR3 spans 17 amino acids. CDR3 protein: CACDTLGSSWDTRQMFF. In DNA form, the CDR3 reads TGTGCCTGCGACACCCTGGGGAGCTCCTGGGACACCCGACAGATGTTTTTC.

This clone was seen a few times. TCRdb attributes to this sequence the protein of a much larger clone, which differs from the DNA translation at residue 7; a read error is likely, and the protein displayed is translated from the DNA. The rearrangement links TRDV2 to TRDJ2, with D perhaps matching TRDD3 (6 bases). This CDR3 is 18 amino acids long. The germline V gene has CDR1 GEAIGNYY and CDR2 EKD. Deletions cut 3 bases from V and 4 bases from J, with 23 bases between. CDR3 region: CACDPVPGELPRTAQLFF. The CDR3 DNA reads TGTGCCTGTGACCCCGTACCGGGGGAGTTACCCCGGACAGCACAACTCTTCTTT.

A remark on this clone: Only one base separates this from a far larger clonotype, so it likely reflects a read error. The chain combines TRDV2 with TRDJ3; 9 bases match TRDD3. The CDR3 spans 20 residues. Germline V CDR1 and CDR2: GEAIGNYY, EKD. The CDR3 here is CARDTEAGGSSTWDTRQMFF. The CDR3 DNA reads TGTGCCCGTGACACCGAAGCTGGGGGATCCTCTACCTGGGACACCCGACAGATGTTTTTC.

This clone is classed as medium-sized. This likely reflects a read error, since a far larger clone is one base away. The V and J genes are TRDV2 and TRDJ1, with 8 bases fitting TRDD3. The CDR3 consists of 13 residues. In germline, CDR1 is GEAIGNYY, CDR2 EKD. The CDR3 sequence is CACGTGGYDKLIF. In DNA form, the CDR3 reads TGTGCCTGTGGCACCGGGGGATACGATAAACTCATCTTT.

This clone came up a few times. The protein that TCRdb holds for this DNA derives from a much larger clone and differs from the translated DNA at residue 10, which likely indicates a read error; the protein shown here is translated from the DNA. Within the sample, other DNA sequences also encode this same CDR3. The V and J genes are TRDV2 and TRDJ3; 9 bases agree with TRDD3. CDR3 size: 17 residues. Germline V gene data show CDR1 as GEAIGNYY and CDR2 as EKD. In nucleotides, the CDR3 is TGTGCCTGTGACAAACTGGGGGACTCCTTGGACACCCGACAGATGTTTTTC. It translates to CACDKLGDSLDTRQMFF.

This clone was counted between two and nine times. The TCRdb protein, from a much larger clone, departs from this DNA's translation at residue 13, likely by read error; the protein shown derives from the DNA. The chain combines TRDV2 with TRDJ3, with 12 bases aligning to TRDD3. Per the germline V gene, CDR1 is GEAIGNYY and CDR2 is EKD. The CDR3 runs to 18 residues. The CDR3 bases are TGTGCCTGTGACAATACTGGGGGATACTCCTGGGACGCCCGACAGATGTTTTTC. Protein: CACDNTGGYSWDARQMFF.

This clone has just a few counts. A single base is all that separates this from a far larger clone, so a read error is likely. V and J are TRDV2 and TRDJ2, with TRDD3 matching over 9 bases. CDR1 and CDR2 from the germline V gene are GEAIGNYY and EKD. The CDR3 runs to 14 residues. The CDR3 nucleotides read TGTGCCTGTGACACCTGGGGGATAACAGTACAACTCTTCTTT. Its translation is CACDTWGITVQLFF.

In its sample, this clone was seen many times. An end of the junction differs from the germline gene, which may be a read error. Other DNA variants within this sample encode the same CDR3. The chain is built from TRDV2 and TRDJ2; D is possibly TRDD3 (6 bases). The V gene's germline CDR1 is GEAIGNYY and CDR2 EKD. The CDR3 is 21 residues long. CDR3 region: CACDSIPSLVDTGVLTAQLFF. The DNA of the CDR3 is TGTGCCTGTGACTCCATCCCATCACTGGTGGATACCGGGGTGTTGACCGCACAACTCTTCTTT.

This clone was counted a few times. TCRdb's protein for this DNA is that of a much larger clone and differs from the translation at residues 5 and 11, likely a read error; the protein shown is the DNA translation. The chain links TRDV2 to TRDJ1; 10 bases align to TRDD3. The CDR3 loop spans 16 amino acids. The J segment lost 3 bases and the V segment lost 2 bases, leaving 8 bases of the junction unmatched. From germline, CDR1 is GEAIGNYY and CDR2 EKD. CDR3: CACDMLGDKTADKLIF. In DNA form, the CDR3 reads TGTGCCTGTGACATGCTGGGGGATAAAACCGCCGATAAACTCATCTTT.